Following are 10 T cell receptor beta chains from one sample sequenced in a study of human T cells and chemical hapten exposure. TCRdb reprocessed the RACE reads via MiXCR and lists one record per CDR3 protein. Among about 140,000 distinct CDR3 sequences listed, about 11% were seen once. Documented time point: patch test 2, 6 weeks after DPC sensitization. Treatment denoted: therapeutic diphenylcyclopropenone sensitization with weekly scalp DPC. Here the sequenced sample was whole blood, taken in connection with sensitization to the hapten diphenylcyclopropenone (DPC). These receptors were obtained from a woman aged 45-65 years with alopecia areata. Some clones in this sample may be carry-over from other donors' samples.

This clonotype showed up many times. This rearrangement joins TRBV27 to TRBJ2-7; D is perhaps TRBD1 (5 bases). Germline lookup yields CDR1 MNHEY and CDR2 SMNVEV (reference sequence). This CDR3 comprises 15 residues. The V end was cut by 4 bases, the J end by 0 bases, with 13 bases between. CDR3 coding DNA: TGTGCCAGCAGTTCCCGAGGCAGGGACTCCTACGAGCAGTACTTC. Its translation is CASSSRGRDSYEQYF.

This clonotype has a count of ten or more. V usage is TRBV7-3 and J usage is TRBJ1-1, with 10 bases matching TRBD1. The trim removed 6 bases at V and 13 bases at J, leaving 5 bases unmatched. Germline V gene sequence: CDR1 SGHTA, CDR2 FQGTGA. There are 11 residues in the CDR3. CDR3: CASRDRGRDFF. CDR3 DNA: TGTGCCAGCAGGGACAGGGGGAGAGATTTCTTT.

Many counts were recorded for this clonotype. The chain uses TRBV12-3 or TRBV12-4 and TRBJ2-4; 11 positions match TRBD2. V gave up 7 bases and J gave up 0 bases; unmatched junction bases: 8. This CDR3 contains 17 residues. The CDR3 bases are TGTGCCAGCACAAGGACTAGCGGGCCCCTAGCCAAAAACATTCAGTACTTC. This encodes CASTRTSGPLAKNIQYF.

This clonotype has at least ten counts. The chain employs TRBV11-1 and TRBJ2-4; D is ambiguous. The V end was cut by 1 base, the J end by 0 bases, with 7 bases between. CDR3 length: 15 amino acids. The germline CDR1 and CDR2 sequences are SGHAT and FQDESV (reference sequence). This chain's CDR3 is CASSLGSLAKNIQYF. CDR3 nucleotides: TGTGCCAGCAGCTTAGGCAGCCTAGCCAAAAACATTCAGTACTTC.

This clonotype was seen repeatedly, ten times or more. The gene calls are TRBV19 and TRBJ2-7; D possibly corresponds to TRBD1 (6 bases). CDR3 length equals 14 residues. Trimming left V 6 bases short and J 1 base short, with 13 bases between. Germline CDR1 reads LNHDA; CDR2 reads SQIVND (reference sequence). CDR3 DNA sequence: TGTGCCAGTAGCGGCTTGGGGGCTTCCTACGAGCAGTACTTC. Translating it yields CASSGLGASYEQYF.

This clonotype was seen only a few times. The chain is built from TRBV24-1 and TRBJ2-3; 7 bases map to TRBD2. Germline CDR1 KGHDR, CDR2 SFDVKD. Unmatched junction bases numbered 9, after V lost 9 bases and J lost 1 base. CDR3 size: 15 residues. Here the CDR3 reads CATGGLWKGTDTQYF. The CDR3, as DNA: TGTGCCACCGGGGGACTATGGAAAGGCACAGATACGCAGTATTTT.

The chain has TRBV5-6 and TRBJ2-4; D not resolved. V lost 6 bases and J lost 0, with 19 bases in between. The CDR3 has 17 residues. Germline V CDR1 and CDR2: SGHDT, YYEEEE. The CDR3 here is CASTPEEPPGAKNIQYF. Written as DNA, the CDR3 is TGTGCCAGCACCCCTGAAGAGCCTCCCGGAGCCAAAAACATTCAGTACTTC.

This clonotype has a count of ten or more. This rearrangement joins TRBV7-2 to TRBJ2-5; 8 bases fit TRBD2. J was trimmed by 5 bases and V by 0 bases; bases with no gene match: 14. The CDR3 totals 18 residues. Germline CDR1 SGHTA, CDR2 FQGNSA. CDR3 DNA sequence: TGTGCCAGCAGCTTAGCGGGGGTAGCGGGACCCAGAGGGGAGACCCAGTACTTC. Its protein product is CASSLAGVAGPRGETQYF.

This clonotype was counted between two and nine times. The chain carries TRBV14 and TRBJ2-3, with a tentative D call TRBD2 (5 bases). Germline V lookup: CDR1 SGHDN, CDR2 FVKESK. V was trimmed by 0 bases and J by 2 bases, leaving 12 bases between them. This CDR3 spans 16 amino acids. This CDR3 reads CASSQERGLLTDTQYF. CDR3 bases: TGTGCCAGCAGCCAAGAAAGAGGGCTTCTCACAGATACGCAGTATTTT.

The rearrangement uses TRBV20-1 and TRBJ1-1, with D possibly matching TRBD1 (5 bases). CDR1 and CDR2 (germline): DFQATT, SNEGSKA (reference sequence). This CDR3 has 15 amino acids. V gave up 2 bases and J gave up 0 bases, with 13 bases separating them. The CDR3 loop is CSARFPGRLNTEAFF. The CDR3 coding sequence is TGCAGTGCTAGATTCCCGGGACGGTTGAACACTGAAGCTTTCTTT.